One sample yielded the 6 T cell receptor beta chains listed below, sequenced in a study of shared clonotypes between healthy human individuals. Libraries were prepared by immunoSEQ multiplex PCR; TCRdb keeps only in-frame clonotypes and omits some of them. Of roughly 650,000 clones in the sample, roughly 95% were seen once. CD45RO-negative cells were positively selected for CCR7, leaving out terminally differentiated effector memory CD45RA+ cells. Sequences were obtained from naive CD8+ T cells sorted from blood. These receptors all stem from a woman in her 30s in good health.

The chain recombines TRBV7-2 with TRBJ2-5; D is possibly TRBD2 (6 bases). The germline gives CDR1 SGHTA, CDR2 FQGNSA. Trimming shortened V by 6 bases and J by 3 bases, and 14 bases separated the two germline ends. CDR3 length: 14 amino acids. CDR3 sequence: CASSFGWEEETQYF. The CDR3 region has the DNA TGTGCCAGCAGTTTCGGGTGGGAGGAAGAGACCCAGTACTTC.

V gene TRBV14 combines with J gene TRBJ1-1; D call uncertain. CDR1 SGHDN and CDR2 FVKESK come from the germline V gene. Trimming removed 0 bases from V and 8 bases from J, with 10 bases in between. The CDR3 covers 13 residues. The CDR3 DNA follows: TGTGCCAGCAGCCAAGATTTAGGCAGGGAAGCTTTCTTT. Protein sequence: CASSQDLGREAFF.

The rearrangement joins TRBV7-6 to TRBJ2-6, with D perhaps matching TRBD1 (6 bases). From germline, CDR1 is SGHVS and CDR2 FNYEAQ. The CDR3 totals 17 residues. Trimming shortened V by 5 bases and J by 2 bases, and 16 bases separated the two germline ends. DNA of the CDR3: TGTGCCAGCAGCAACCTGGTTGACAGGACTGGGGCCAACGTCCTGACTTTC. Translation: CASSNLVDRTGANVLTF.

This clone was seen once. The chain couples TRBV10-3 to TRBJ2-1; D possibly corresponds to TRBD1 (7 bases). Germline CDR1 ENHRY, CDR2 SYGVKD. V was cut by 2 bases and J by 3 bases, with 11 bases left in between. This CDR3 is 15 amino acids long. As DNA, the CDR3 is TGTGCCATCAGTGAGCCAGGGGGGTTCTACAATGAGCAGTTCTTC. Amino acid sequence: CAISEPGGFYNEQFF.

The V and J genes are TRBV28 and TRBJ2-1, with 9 bases aligning to TRBD2. Trimming cost V 5 bases and J 3 bases; bases outside gene matches: 8. Germline lookup yields CDR1 MDHEN and CDR2 SYDVKM. There are 16 residues in the CDR3. CDR3 in amino acids: CASSPLAGTLYNEQFF. For the CDR3, the DNA is TGTGCCAGCAGTCCTCTAGCGGGGACTCTCTACAATGAGCAGTTCTTC. Full variable domain (missing parts from reference TRBV28 and TRBJ2-1): DVKVTQSSRYLVKRTGEKVFLECVQDMDHENMFWYRQDPGLGLRLIYFSYDVKMKEKGDIPEGYSVSREKKERFSLILESASTNQTSMYLCASSPLAGTLYNEQFFGPGTRLTVL.

This sequence joins TRBV9 and TRBJ2-7; D tentatively fits TRBD1 or TRBD2 (5 bases each). The CDR3 spans 15 residues. Looked up from germline, CDR1 is SGDLS and CDR2 is YYNGEE. V lost 4 bases and J lost 7, with 21 bases in between. CDR3 sequence: CASSPPGGTKGEQYF. CDR3 nucleotide sequence: TGTGCCAGCAGCCCCCCTGGGGGTACTAAGGGAGAGCAGTACTTC.